The present T cell receptor beta chain was sequenced within a study of T-cell reconstitution after alpha-beta-depleted transplantation in children. The CDR3 contains 14 residues. Germline V gene lookup returns CDR1 ENHRY and CDR2 SYGVKD. The trim removed 2 bases at V and 6 bases at J, leaving 3 bases unmatched. Construction of the TCRbeta library involved unique molecular identifiers. MiXCR, applied by TCRdb to the PCR reads, yields one record per CDR3 protein. There are more than 300,000 distinct CDR3 sequences in the sample; around 15% occur only once, and around 38% lies in the top ten. Study-level results: T-cell counts and diversity were attributed mostly to newly produced T cells one year after transplant. Several hundred graft clones that had expanded were reportedly the source of alpha-beta T cells about two months after transplant.

As regards this clonotype: Its antigen is undetermined.

The receptor comes from a male patient aged 2-15 years who had a stem cell transplant for acute lymphoblastic leukemia, so the T cells may come from the graft donor. This specimen was PBMCs, mostly from graft donor cells, taken 360 days after TCRalphabeta/CD19-depleted stem cell transplant. This chain links TRBV10-3 with TRBJ2-1, with 8 bases that match TRBD2. The CDR3 sequence: CAISETSGSNEQFF. The CDR3 DNA reads TGTGCCATCAGTGAGACCAGCGGGAGCAATGAGCAGTTCTTC.